The sequence of this T cell receptor (beta chain) was determined in a study of a mutant IDH1 vaccine in newly diagnosed glioma (dated by TCRdb to the early 2020s). For context, the study as a whole: Vaccination began 4-6 weeks after radiotherapy alone, or alongside temozolomide cycles in the chemotherapy-containing groups. Of the 25 to 40 treated patients, roughly 60% were male and approximately 40% were female, and the mean age was approximately 40 years. Before enrollment, most patients had been given radiochemotherapy with temozolomide as standard therapy, while the rest had received either radiotherapy alone or temozolomide alone. The week-35 safety follow-up took place at visit V12, and the week-47 end of study took place at visit V13. Peripheral blood was collected at six visits: V03 (baseline), V05, V07, V10, V12 and V13. For exploratory analyses, longitudinal TCRB deep sequencing was carried out in roughly 23 treated patients wherever samples were available.

The full study reports these points: Immune responses induced by the vaccine were seen in over 80% of patients across multiple MHC alleles. The authors noted that analyses of patient blood samples could not be reproduced because of sample limitations. PBMC samples for TCRB deep sequencing were selected based on availability. Changes in the top peripheral T cell clonotypes picked up by TCRB sequencing did not appear to be linked to pseudoprogression.

The time point label, as the study defines it: week 35, safety follow-up. Each vaccine dose, consisting of 300 ug of a 20-mer mutant IDH1 peptide in Montanide, was administered subcutaneously with topical imiquimod. Across visits V03 through V10, patients got a total of eight vaccinations, given in weeks 1, 3, 5, 7, 11, 15, 19 and 23. Newly diagnosed WHO grade 3 or 4 IDH1-mutant astrocytomas showing loss of nuclear ATRX were present in the donors. The samples were drawn from NOA16, a multicentre, single-arm, open-label phase I trial in Germany that tested a mutant IDH1 peptide vaccine in humans for the first time. Genomic DNA for TCRB sequencing was extracted from EDTA blood using the DNeasy Blood and Tissue Kit. Spanning cysteine to phenylalanine, the CDR3 consists of 14 amino acids. Left in the record is the CDR3 DNA by itself, 42 bases read in frame from the first base. V loses 0 bases, J loses 9 bases, and the germline ends lie 13 bases apart. CDR1 and CDR2 are drawn from the germline V gene: SGHTS, YDEGEE.

The library was built by means of the immunoSEQ multiplex PCR assay. Rearranged TCR beta chain sequences were amplified with the hsTCRB Kit following the manufacturer's protocol. An Illumina MiSeq was used to sequence the TCRB libraries. Concerning the study's data processing: The proprietary platform of the kit vendor was used for demultiplexing, trimming and gene mapping. TCRdb carries this immuneACCESS record with in-frame sequences only. Its versions omit some clonotypes, under half of them owing to an unresolved V gene in the studies checked, with the rest unexplained. V and J calls and clone size come straight from that table; D and trimming were deduced from the DNA. The sample includes tens of thousands of clones, with approximately 81% observed a single time. The ten largest make up roughly 4.5% of the sample. The sample holds one count of this clone. Its antigen remains unidentified. No base-level quality is on record; no much larger clone is a single base apart.

The material sequenced was PBMCs, taken from a glioma patient whose treatment included an IDH1 peptide vaccine. This chain is built from TRBV5-8 and TRBJ2-4, with a tentative D gene TRBD1 over 6 matching bases. The TCR sequence derives from a man aged 25 to 45 with glioma. The CDR3: CASSLGGPTGIQYF. The sequenced DNA: TGTGCCAGCAGCTTGGGCGGTCCGACAGGCATTCAGTACTTC.